This paragraph reports one TCR beta chain. The data were obtained in a study of patients and donors after allogeneic stem cell transplantation. TCRdb re-derived calls from the RT-PCR reads in MiXCR, one entry per CDR3 protein. The data hold about 960,000 distinct CDR3 sequences, with approximately 19% observed a single time. CDR1 LNHNV and CDR2 YYDKDF come from the germline V gene (reference sequence). The CDR3 has 15 residues. V lost 0 bases and J lost 12, with 17 bases in between. This clonotype was obtained from a human donor who was either an allogeneic HSCT recipient or a stem cell or donor lymphocyte infusion donor (not recorded which). It is not recorded whose cells these are; they may come from a transplant donor. The sample consisted of blood, either unsorted or a sorted T cell fraction (not recorded which). The chain has TRBV15 and TRBJ1-4; a weak D match, TRBD1 (6 bases). CDR3 DNA: TGTGCCACCAGCAGAGATAAGTCCGGGGGCAGGGAACTGTTTTTT. Translation: CATSRDKSGGRELFF.